The rows below give T cell receptor beta chains drawn from one sample of a study of blood T cell repertoires in COVID-19. TCRdb's copy holds only in-frame clones and misses some; the assay was immunoSEQ multiplex PCR. Of approximately 70,000 clones listed, 82% are singletons. What was sequenced was peripheral blood. The receptors stem from a human donor in a cohort sampled during active COVID-19. Both conserved end residues are part of each CDR3. A D gene is named only where the DNA matches it firmly. Where a row states a size, it is once, few, many or the class of an expanded clone; other rows omit it.

D: -; size: -; J: TRBJ2-7; V: TRBV7-2; DNA: TGTGCCAGCAGCTTCGACAGGTCTTTAACCTACGAGCAGTACTTC; CDR3: CASSFDRSLTYEQYF
D: TRBD1; size: -; J: TRBJ1-4; V: TRBV3-1/TRBV3-2; DNA: TGTGCCAGCAGCCTACAGGGGGCCAGCGAAAAACTGTTTTTT; CDR3: CASSLQGASEKLFF
D: -; size: once; J: TRBJ2-7; V: TRBV21-1; DNA: TGTGCCAGCAGCAAAGGGAGCAGTGGGCAGGGGGCGCGGGGTAGGGATTACGAGCAGTACTTC; CDR3: CASSKGSSGQGARGRDYEQYF
D: -; size: few; J: TRBJ2-7; V: TRBV11-3; DNA: TGTGCCAGCAGCAAAGGGGCCGAGCAGTACTTC; CDR3: CASSKGAEQYF
D: TRBD1; size: -; J: TRBJ2-1; V: TRBV2; DNA: TGTGCCAGCAGCCTCATGGGTGGGACAGGGGGGATCAATGAGCAGTTCTTC; CDR3: CASSLMGGTGGINEQFF
D: TRBD1; size: -; J: TRBJ1-3; V: TRBV6-6; DNA: TGTGCCAGCAGTCAAACGAATGGGGACAGTGCAGGAAACACCATATATTTT; CDR3: CASSQTNGDSAGNTIYF
D: -; size: -; J: TRBJ1-4; V: TRBV18; DNA: TGTGCCAGCTCACCACGTGCCGGGAACGAAAAACTGTTTTTT; CDR3: CASSPRAGNEKLFF
D: TRBD1; size: -; J: TRBJ2-1; V: TRBV5-1; DNA: TGCGCCAGCAGCGGGACAGCAGCTTCCAATGAGCAGTTCTTC; CDR3: CASSGTAASNEQFF
D: -; size: once; J: TRBJ1-1; V: TRBV1; DNA: TGCACCAGCAGATGCAGGGGGTGCACTGAAGCTTTCTTT; CDR3: CTSRCRGCTEAFF
D: -; size: -; J: TRBJ2-7; V: TRBV10-3; DNA: TGTGCCATCAGTGACCCGAGGAGCTCCTACGAGCAGTACTTC; CDR3: CAISDPRSSYEQYF
D: -; size: -; J: TRBJ1-2; V: TRBV30; DNA: TGTGCCTGGAGTGGGTGGGGGGATCAGGACTATGGCTACACCTTC; CDR3: CAWSGWGDQDYGYTF
D: -; size: -; J: TRBJ1-2; V: TRBV6-5; DNA: TGTGCCAGCAGACTGGGGGGGAGGCGGGGCTACACCTTC; CDR3: CASRLGGRRGYTF
D: TRBD2; size: -; J: TRBJ2-6; V: TRBV5-1; DNA: TGCGCCAGCAGCTTGATTGGGGGGGACCAGGCTGGGGCCAACGTCCTGACTTTC; CDR3: CASSLIGGDQAGANVLTF
D: -; size: -; J: TRBJ2-5; V: TRBV15; DNA: TGTGCCACAAGCCAAGAGGGGGGGCCTGAGAAGACCCAGTACTTC; CDR3: CATSQEGGPEKTQYF
D: -; size: -; J: TRBJ2-7; V: TRBV7-9; DNA: TGTGCCAGCAGCCCCCCCTACGTCGACAGGACGGGGTACGAGCAGTACTTC; CDR3: CASSPPYVDRTGYEQYF
D: TRBD1; size: -; J: TRBJ2-7; V: TRBV29-1; DNA: TGCAGCGTTGGGGACAGCAAAGCCTACGAGCAGTACTTC; CDR3: CSVGDSKAYEQYF
D: TRBD1; size: -; J: TRBJ2-7; V: TRBV10-3; DNA: TGTGCCATCAGCCGGGACAGGGACTCCTACGAGCAGTACTTC; CDR3: CAISRDRDSYEQYF
D: TRBD2; size: -; J: TRBJ2-3; V: TRBV10-3; DNA: TGTGCCATCAGTGAGGTGGCTAGCGGGGGTCCAGATACGCAGTATTTT; CDR3: CAISEVASGGPDTQYF
D: TRBD2; size: -; J: TRBJ2-2; V: TRBV4-2; DNA: TGTGCCAGCAGCCAAGGGTATGGCCTAGCGGGGGGGAGAACCGGGGAGCTGTTTTTT; CDR3: CASSQGYGLAGGRTGELFF
D: -; size: -; J: TRBJ1-2; V: TRBV6-5; DNA: TGTGCCAGCAGTTACGGTCTGGGAGGGTATGGCTACACCTTC; CDR3: CASSYGLGGYGYTF
D: TRBD1; size: -; J: TRBJ2-1; V: TRBV18; DNA: TGTGCCAGCTCTCTCTCCGGGACAGGGGTTGCCCATGAGCAGTTCTTC; CDR3: CASSLSGTGVAHEQFF
D: TRBD1; size: -; J: TRBJ2-7; V: TRBV4-3; DNA: TGCGCCAGCAGCCATTCGAGGGACAGCGAGCAGTACTTC; CDR3: CASSHSRDSEQYF
D: -; size: -; J: TRBJ2-7; V: TRBV3-1/TRBV3-2; DNA: TGTGCCAGCAGCCAAACTCCGGACAGTGCAACCTACGAGCAGTACTTC; CDR3: CASSQTPDSATYEQYF
D: -; size: -; J: TRBJ1-1; V: TRBV7-2; DNA: TGTGCCAGCAGCTTAGTAGGGGTGGACACTGAAGCTTTCTTT; CDR3: CASSLVGVDTEAFF
D: -; size: -; J: TRBJ2-6; V: TRBV7-3; DNA: TGTGCCAGCAGCTCCACAGGGACTGGGGCCAACGTCCTGACTTTC; CDR3: CASSSTGTGANVLTF
D: -; size: -; J: TRBJ2-7; V: TRBV6-5; DNA: TGTGCCAGCAGGCTACAGGGAGGGTACGAGCAGTACTTC; CDR3: CASRLQGGYEQYF
D: TRBD1; size: -; J: TRBJ2-5; V: TRBV11-2; DNA: TGTGCCAGCAGCTCCACGACAGGGGACGAGACCCAGTACTTC; CDR3: CASSSTTGDETQYF
D: -; size: -; J: TRBJ1-3; V: TRBV30; DNA: TGTGCCTGGAGGTCGGGAGAATATCTTACTTATACATCTGGAAACACCATATATTTT; CDR3: CAWRSGEYLTYTSGNTIYF
D: -; size: -; J: TRBJ1-2; V: TRBV7-9; DNA: TGTGCCAGCAGCCGAACAGACCTTGTCGACACCTTC; CDR3: CASSRTDLVDTF
D: TRBD1; size: -; J: TRBJ2-1; V: TRBV2; DNA: TGTGCCAGCGACAGGGGGCCGTACAATGAGCAGTTCTTC; CDR3: CASDRGPYNEQFF
D: TRBD1; size: -; J: TRBJ1-4; V: TRBV10-2; DNA: TGCGCCAGCGGGGGGACAGGGGAAGCTGAAAAACTGTTTTTT; CDR3: CASGGTGEAEKLFF
D: -; size: -; J: TRBJ2-7; V: TRBV7-9; DNA: TGTGCCAGCAGCTCTAGTAGGAATGAGGCCTACGAGCAGTACTTC; CDR3: CASSSSRNEAYEQYF
D: TRBD1; size: -; J: TRBJ1-1; V: TRBV5-1; DNA: TGCGCCAGCAGCTTCGGACAGGCGGAGATCACTGAAGCTTTCTTT; CDR3: CASSFGQAEITEAFF
D: -; size: -; J: TRBJ2-3; V: TRBV11-3; DNA: TGTGCCAGCAGCTTATACGGGGACTCAGATACGCAGTATTTT; CDR3: CASSLYGDSDTQYF
D: TRBD2; size: once; J: TRBJ2-7; V: TRBV7-2; DNA: TGTGCCAGCAGCCCTAGCGGGGGGAACTACGAGCAGTACTTC; CDR3: CASSPSGGNYEQYF
D: -; size: -; J: TRBJ1-5; V: TRBV19; DNA: TGTGCCAGTAGTGTCAGGGGCGATGCGATTAGCAATCAGCCCCAGCATTTT; CDR3: CASSVRGDAISNQPQHF
D: -; size: -; J: TRBJ2-7; V: TRBV9; DNA: TGTGGCGGGGCACGACAAGGACGGTACGAGCAGTACTTC; CDR3: CGGARQGRYEQYF
D: -; size: once; J: TRBJ2-5; V: TRBV29-1; DNA: TGCAGCGTCCGGGGGTCGGCTAAATCCCAAGAGACCCAGTACTTC; CDR3: CSVRGSAKSQETQYF
D: -; size: -; J: TRBJ1-5; V: TRBV30; DNA: TGTGCCTGGAGTGATACAGGTGGTTTACAGCCCCAGCATTTT; CDR3: CAWSDTGGLQPQHF
D: -; size: few; J: TRBJ1-3; V: TRBV19; DNA: TGTGCCAGTAGTATTTTCGGTGCCGGAAACACCATATATTTT; CDR3: CASSIFGAGNTIYF
D: TRBD2; size: -; J: TRBJ2-7; V: TRBV7-7; DNA: TGTGCCAGCAGCCCCAATTCCCCGAGCGGGGGGGCCGTTTACGAGCAGTACTTC; CDR3: CASSPNSPSGGAVYEQYF
D: TRBD1; size: once; J: TRBJ1-5; V: TRBV4-1; DNA: TGCGCCAGCAGCCACCTCGACAGGGCCGGGGCCCAGCATTTT; CDR3: CASSHLDRAGAQHF
D: -; size: -; J: TRBJ1-6; V: TRBV20-1; DNA: TGCAGTGCTAGTAGGGACACCAATTCACCCCTCCACTTT; CDR3: CSASRDTNSPLHF
D: -; size: -; J: TRBJ1-2; V: TRBV18; DNA: TGTGCCAGCTCACCTCGCCAGGCAGGGGAAGCTGGCTACACCTTC; CDR3: CASSPRQAGEAGYTF
D: -; size: few; J: TRBJ2-7; V: TRBV12-3/TRBV12-4; DNA: TGTGCCAGCAGTTTTGCCAGGGCCTACGAGCAGTACTTC; CDR3: CASSFARAYEQYF
D: -; size: -; J: TRBJ1-1; V: TRBV9; DNA: TGTGCCTCTGCCCAGGGCATGAACACTGAAGCTTTCTTT; CDR3: CASAQGMNTEAFF
D: TRBD1; size: few; J: TRBJ1-1; V: TRBV7-8; DNA: TGTGCCAGCAGCGGAGACAGGGTGAACACTGAAGCTTTCTTT; CDR3: CASSGDRVNTEAFF
D: -; size: -; J: TRBJ2-7; V: TRBV21-1; DNA: TGTGCCAGCAGGAGTACGGGTGGCGAGCAGTACTTC; CDR3: CASRSTGGEQYF
D: -; size: once; J: TRBJ1-3; V: TRBV2; DNA: TGTGCCAGCACAGAAACTGGAAACACCATATATTTT; CDR3: CASTETGNTIYF
D: -; size: -; J: TRBJ1-5; V: TRBV29-1; DNA: TGCAGCGCCCAAAGGGGGGGAAATCAGCCCCAGCATTTT; CDR3: CSAQRGGNQPQHF
D: -; size: -; J: TRBJ1-2; V: TRBV27; DNA: TGTGCCAGCAGTTTTTGGGCCAGGGAGGGTCGTGGCTACACCTTC; CDR3: CASSFWAREGRGYTF
D: TRBD1; size: -; J: TRBJ1-5; V: TRBV15; DNA: TGTGCCACCAGCAGCGAACAGGGGGCCGGCAATCAGCCCCAGCATTTT; CDR3: CATSSEQGAGNQPQHF
D: TRBD2; size: -; J: TRBJ2-7; V: TRBV2; DNA: TGTGCCAGCAGAAGGACTAGCGGTGGGGAGCAGTACTTC; CDR3: CASRRTSGGEQYF